The 12 T cell receptor beta chains below come from one sample, sequenced in a study of siplizumab effects on memory and regulatory T cells. Profiled with immunoSEQ multiplex PCR; TCRdb holds only in-frame clones, not every one. The data hold about 63,000 clones, with approximately 87% observed a single time. The material sequenced was memory CD4+ T cells sorted from blood. The receptors come from a human donor in good health.

This clone was recorded only once. The gene calls are TRBV5-1 and TRBJ1-2; 8 bases are shared with TRBD1. V lost 2 bases, J lost 0 bases, and 6 bases stayed unmatched. CDR1 and CDR2 (germline): SGHRS, YFSETQ. CDR3 length: 16 amino acids. As DNA, the CDR3 is TGCGCCAGCAGCTTTCAGGGGGCGCCTACTAACTATGGCTACACCTTC. Amino acid sequence: CASSFQGAPTNYGYTF.

V and J are TRBV6-5 and TRBJ2-5, with 7 bases matching TRBD1. The CDR3 totals 14 residues. Trimming removed 7 bases from V and 4 bases from J; junction bases left unmatched: 9. The germline V gene encodes CDR1 MNHEY and CDR2 SVGAGI. Here the CDR3 reads CASTDRAHGETQYF. The CDR3 bases are TGTGCCAGCACTGACAGGGCCCACGGAGAGACCCAGTACTTC.

CDR3: CASSYVQGPYEQYF. The DNA of the CDR3 is TGTGCCAGCAGTTACGTACAGGGACCCTACGAGCAGTACTTC. The chain employs TRBV6-6 and TRBJ2-7, with D tentatively TRBD1 (6 bases). Between the trimmed V and J ends, which lost 2 bases and 2 bases, there was a span of 10 bases. This CDR3 contains 14 residues. Germline assignment: CDR1 MNHNY and CDR2 SVGAGI (reference sequence).

This clone has only a few counts. The chain joins TRBV9 to TRBJ1-4; D remains ambiguous. V shed 3 bases and J shed 5 bases, with 11 bases lying between them. CDR1 SGDLS and CDR2 YYNGEE come from the germline V gene. This CDR3 contains 14 residues. The CDR3 sequence is CASSGDVGNEKLFF. In nucleotides, the CDR3 is TGTGCCAGCAGCGGCGACGTGGGGAATGAAAAACTGTTTTTT. The whole variable domain, filled in from reference TRBV9 and TRBJ1-4, reads DSGVTQTPKHLITATGQRVTLRCSPRSGDLSVYWYQQSLDQGLQFLIQYYNGEERAKGNILERFSAQQFPDLHSELNLSSLELGDSALYFCASSGDVGNEKLFFGSGTQLSVL.

V is TRBV27 and J is TRBJ2-4; weak D call: TRBD2 (5 bases). Germline V gene sequence: CDR1 MNHEY, CDR2 SMNVEV (reference sequence). This CDR3 is built from 15 residues. The germline V and J ends were trimmed by 6 bases and 4 bases, with 16 bases remaining between them. The CDR3 bases are TGTGCCAGCAGCCTAGCTGGGTGGGCGAAAAACATTCAGTACTTC. Translation gives CASSLAGWAKNIQYF.

CDR3 protein: CATSREQPLYGYTF. The CDR3, as DNA: TGTGCCACCAGCAGAGAACAGCCCCTCTATGGCTACACCTTC. This chain uses TRBV15 with TRBJ1-2; unclear D gene. CDR1 is LNHNV and CDR2 is YYDKDF in the germline V gene (reference sequence). With 0 bases removed from V and 4 bases from J, the gap between germline ends came to 9 bases. This CDR3 spans 14 amino acids.

The chain joins TRBV7-2 to TRBJ2-1; D ambiguous. The CDR3 has 14 amino acids. CDR1 is SGHTA, CDR2 FQGNSA, per germline. V shed 4 bases and J shed 10 bases, with 17 bases lying between them. The CDR3 loop is CASSSQLVIGEQFF. The CDR3 region has the DNA TGTGCCAGCAGCTCGCAGCTGGTTATCGGCGAGCAGTTCTTC.

V is TRBV5-4 and J is TRBJ2-7; unclear D gene. The CDR3 length is 12 residues. V dropped 2 bases and J dropped 3 bases, with 6 bases sitting between them. Germline V gives CDR1 SGHNT, CDR2 YYREEE (reference sequence). The CDR3 DNA reads TGTGCCAGCAGCTTCGAGAGCTACGAGCAGTACTTC. Protein product: CASSFESYEQYF. The variable domain in full, with the rest retrieved from reference TRBV5-4 and TRBJ2-7, is ETGVTQSPTHLIKTRGQQVTLRCSSQSGHNTVSWYQQALGQGPQFIFQYYREEENGRGNFPPRFSGLQFPNYSSELNVNALELDDSALYLCASSFESYEQYFGPGTRLTVT.

J is TRBJ2-2 and V is TRBV19, with TRBD2 identical over 10 bases. The CDR3 is 15 amino acids. Germline V gene sequence: CDR1 LNHDA, CDR2 SQIVND (reference sequence). V lost 8 bases and J lost 5; bases outside the gene matches: 8. Here the CDR3 DNA reads TGTGCCAGTCAAAACAGCGGGGGGGCTACCGGGGAGCTGTTTTTT. It specifies CASQNSGGATGELFF.

The rearrangement joins TRBV7-2 to TRBJ2-1; TRBD2 matches 7 bases. CDR1 is SGHTA, CDR2 FQGNSA, per germline. V was pared by 5 bases and J by 9 bases, with 10 bases of the junction left unmatched. The CDR3 is 14 amino acids. The CDR3 loop is CASSPRGGDSEQFF. Written as DNA, the CDR3 is TGTGCCAGCAGCCCCCGGGGAGGGGATAGTGAGCAGTTCTTC.

This chain joins TRBV15 and TRBJ2-5; no clear D. Looked up from germline, CDR1 is LNHNV and CDR2 is YYDKDF (reference sequence). The CDR3 is 12 residues long. Trimming left V 0 bases short and J 10 bases short, with 9 bases between. CDR3 DNA sequence: TGTGCCACCAGCAGAGATGAACCCGGCCAGTACTTC. This translates into CATSRDEPGQYF.

This chain uses TRBV4-1 with TRBJ2-7; tentatively, D is TRBD2 (6 bases). There are 14 residues in the CDR3. Trimming cost V 0 bases and J 9 bases, with 15 bases left between them. CDR1 is MGHRA and CDR2 is YSYEKL in the germline V gene. CDR3 nucleotides: TGCGCCAGCAGCCAAGACCCCTGGACCGGGGGGCAGTACTTC. Amino acids: CASSQDPWTGGQYF.